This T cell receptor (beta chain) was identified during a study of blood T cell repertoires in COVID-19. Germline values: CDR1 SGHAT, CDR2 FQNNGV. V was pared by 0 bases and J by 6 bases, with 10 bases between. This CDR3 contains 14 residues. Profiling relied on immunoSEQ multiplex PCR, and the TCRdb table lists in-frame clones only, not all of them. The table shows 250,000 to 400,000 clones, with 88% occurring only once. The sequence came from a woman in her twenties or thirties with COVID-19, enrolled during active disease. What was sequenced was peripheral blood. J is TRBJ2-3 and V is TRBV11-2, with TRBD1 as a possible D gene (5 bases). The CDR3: CASSLDGASDTQYF. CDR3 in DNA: TGTGCCAGCAGCTTAGATGGGGCTTCGGATACGCAGTATTTT.